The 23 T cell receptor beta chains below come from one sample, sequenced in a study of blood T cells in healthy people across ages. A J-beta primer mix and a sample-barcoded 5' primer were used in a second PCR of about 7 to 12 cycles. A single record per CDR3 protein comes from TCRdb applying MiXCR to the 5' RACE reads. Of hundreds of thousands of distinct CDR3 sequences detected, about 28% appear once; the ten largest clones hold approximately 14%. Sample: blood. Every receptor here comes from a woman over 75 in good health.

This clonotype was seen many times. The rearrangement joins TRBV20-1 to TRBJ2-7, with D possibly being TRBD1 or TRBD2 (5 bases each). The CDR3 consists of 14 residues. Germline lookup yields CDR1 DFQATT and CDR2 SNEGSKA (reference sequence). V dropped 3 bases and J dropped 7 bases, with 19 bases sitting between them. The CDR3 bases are TGCAGTGCTAGCCGGGACGGAGATTACGGGGAGCAGTACTTC. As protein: CSASRDGDYGEQYF.

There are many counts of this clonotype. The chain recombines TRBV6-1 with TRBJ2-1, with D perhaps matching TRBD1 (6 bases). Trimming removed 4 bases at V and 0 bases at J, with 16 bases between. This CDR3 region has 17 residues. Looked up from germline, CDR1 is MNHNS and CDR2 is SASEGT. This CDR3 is CASSGTGTPRSYNEQFF. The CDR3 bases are TGTGCCAGCAGTGGAACCGGGACACCACGCTCCTACAATGAGCAGTTCTTC.

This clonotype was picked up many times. This CDR3 reads CASTPARGGNEQFF. CDR3 DNA sequence: TGTGCCAGCACGCCGGCGCGTGGGGGGAATGAGCAGTTCTTC. The J gene is TRBJ2-1, the V gene TRBV6-1; weak D call: TRBD2 (6 bases). The germline V and J ends were trimmed by 7 bases and 7 bases, with 17 bases remaining between them. The germline V gene has CDR1 MNHNS and CDR2 SASEGT. The CDR3 runs 14 residues.

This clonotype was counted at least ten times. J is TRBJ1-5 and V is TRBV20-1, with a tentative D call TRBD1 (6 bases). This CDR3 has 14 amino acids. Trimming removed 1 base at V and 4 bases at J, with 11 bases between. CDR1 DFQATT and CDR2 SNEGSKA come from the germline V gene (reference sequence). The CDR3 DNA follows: TGCAGTGCTAGAGGATTAACAGGGAATCAGCCCCAGCATTTT. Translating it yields CSARGLTGNQPQHF.

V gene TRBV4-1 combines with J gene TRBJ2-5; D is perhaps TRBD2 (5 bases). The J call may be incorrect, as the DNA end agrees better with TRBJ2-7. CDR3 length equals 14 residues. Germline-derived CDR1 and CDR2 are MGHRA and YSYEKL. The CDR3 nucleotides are TGCGCCAGCAGCCAAGTGGAGGCAGCCTACGAGCAGTACTTC. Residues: CASSQVEAAYEQYF.

The DNA for the CDR3 is TGCAGCGTTGACCGCGTCTGGACTAGCGGGAGAAGTGAGCAGTTCTTC. It encodes CSVDRVWTSGRSEQFF. The rearrangement joins TRBV29-1 to TRBJ2-1; TRBD2 aligns across 13 bases. J was trimmed by 9 bases and V by 3 bases; bases with no gene match: 11. Germline CDR1 reads SQVTM; CDR2 reads ANQGSEA. The CDR3 has 16 amino acids.

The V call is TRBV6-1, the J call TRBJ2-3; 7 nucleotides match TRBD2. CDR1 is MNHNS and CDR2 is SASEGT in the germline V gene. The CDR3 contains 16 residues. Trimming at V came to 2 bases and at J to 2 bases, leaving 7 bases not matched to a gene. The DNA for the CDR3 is TGTGCCAGCAGTGAATTGGGGGGGGGGGACACAGATACGCAGTATTTT. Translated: CASSELGGGDTDTQYF.

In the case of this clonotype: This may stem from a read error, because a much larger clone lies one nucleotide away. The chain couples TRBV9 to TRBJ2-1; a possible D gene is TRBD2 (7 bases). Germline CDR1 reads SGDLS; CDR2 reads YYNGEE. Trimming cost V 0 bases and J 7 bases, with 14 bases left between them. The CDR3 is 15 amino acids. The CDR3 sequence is CASSVGGGGRNEQFF. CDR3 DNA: TGTGCCAGCAGCGTAGGGGGAGGGGGTCGTAATGAGCAGTTCTTC.

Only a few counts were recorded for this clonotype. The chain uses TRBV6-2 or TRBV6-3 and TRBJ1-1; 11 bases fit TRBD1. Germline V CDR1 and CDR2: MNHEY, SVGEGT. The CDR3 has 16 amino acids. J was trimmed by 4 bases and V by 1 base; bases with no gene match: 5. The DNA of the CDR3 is TGTGCCAGCAGTTACTTGGCCGGGACAGGGGGCACTGAAGCTTTCTTT. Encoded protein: CASSYLAGTGGTEAFF.

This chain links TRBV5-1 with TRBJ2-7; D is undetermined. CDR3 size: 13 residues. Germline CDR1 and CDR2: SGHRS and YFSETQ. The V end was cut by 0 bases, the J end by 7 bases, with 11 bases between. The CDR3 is CASSLDIGLEQYF. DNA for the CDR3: TGCGCCAGCAGCTTGGATATTGGTTTGGAGCAGTACTTC.

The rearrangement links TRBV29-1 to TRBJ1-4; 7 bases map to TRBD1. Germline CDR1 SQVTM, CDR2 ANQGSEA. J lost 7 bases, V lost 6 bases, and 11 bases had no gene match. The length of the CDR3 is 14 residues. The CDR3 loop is CSVVKGASGEKLFF. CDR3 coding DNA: TGCAGCGTGGTGAAGGGGGCGTCGGGTGAAAAACTGTTTTTT.

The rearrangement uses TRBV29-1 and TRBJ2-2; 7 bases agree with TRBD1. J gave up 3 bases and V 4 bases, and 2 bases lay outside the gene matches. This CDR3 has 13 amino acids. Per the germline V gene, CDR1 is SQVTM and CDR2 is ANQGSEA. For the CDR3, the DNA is TGCAGCGTTGGGGACAGCTACACCGGGGAGCTGTTTTTT. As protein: CSVGDSYTGELFF.

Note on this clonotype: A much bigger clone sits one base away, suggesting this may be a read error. The CDR3 region has the DNA TGCGCCAGCGCCACAGGGAATGAGCAGTACTTC. It translates to CASATGNEQYF. This chain links TRBV5-1 with TRBJ2-7, with D possibly being TRBD1 (6 bases). Trimming shortened V by 7 bases and J by 7 bases, and 12 bases separated the two germline ends. From germline, CDR1 is SGHRS and CDR2 YFSETQ. This CDR3 contains 11 residues.

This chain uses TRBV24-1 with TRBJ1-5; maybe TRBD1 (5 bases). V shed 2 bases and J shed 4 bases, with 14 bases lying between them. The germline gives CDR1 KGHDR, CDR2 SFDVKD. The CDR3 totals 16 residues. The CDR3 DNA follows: TGTGCCACCAGTGATTCGGGGCAGGCCTCAAATCAGCCCCAGCATTTT. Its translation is CATSDSGQASNQPQHF.

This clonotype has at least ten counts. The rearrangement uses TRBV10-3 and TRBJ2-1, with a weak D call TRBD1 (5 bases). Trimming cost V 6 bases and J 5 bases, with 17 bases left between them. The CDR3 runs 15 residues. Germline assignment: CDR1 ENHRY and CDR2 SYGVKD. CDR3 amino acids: CAIRTDRTPDNEQFF. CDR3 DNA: TGTGCCATCAGGACCGACAGAACCCCTGACAATGAGCAGTTCTTC.

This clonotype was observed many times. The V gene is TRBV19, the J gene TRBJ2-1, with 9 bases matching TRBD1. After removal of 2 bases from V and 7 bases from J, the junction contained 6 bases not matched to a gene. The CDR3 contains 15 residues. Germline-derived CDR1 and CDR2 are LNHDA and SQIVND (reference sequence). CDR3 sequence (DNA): TGTGCCAGTAGTATAAACAGGGGGCGCCGGAATGAGCAGTTCTTC. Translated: CASSINRGRRNEQFF.

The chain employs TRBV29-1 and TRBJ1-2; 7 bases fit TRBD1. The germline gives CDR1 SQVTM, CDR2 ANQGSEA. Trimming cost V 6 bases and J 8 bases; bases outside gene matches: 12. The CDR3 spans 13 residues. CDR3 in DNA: TGCAGCGTGCCCCCGACAGGGCGGGGGGGCTACACCTTC. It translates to CSVPPTGRGGYTF.

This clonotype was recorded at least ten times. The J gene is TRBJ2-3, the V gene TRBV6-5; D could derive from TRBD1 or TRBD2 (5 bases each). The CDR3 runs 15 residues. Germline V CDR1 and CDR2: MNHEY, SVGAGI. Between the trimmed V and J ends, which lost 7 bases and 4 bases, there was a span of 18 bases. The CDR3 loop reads CASTPGQGRADTQYF. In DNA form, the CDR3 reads TGTGCCAGCACCCCGGGGCAGGGAAGGGCAGATACGCAGTATTTT.

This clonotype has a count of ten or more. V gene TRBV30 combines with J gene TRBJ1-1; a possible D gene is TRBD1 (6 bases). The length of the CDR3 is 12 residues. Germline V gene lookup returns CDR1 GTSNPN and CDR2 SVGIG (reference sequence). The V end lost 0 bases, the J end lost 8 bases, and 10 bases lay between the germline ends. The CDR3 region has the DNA TGTGCCTGGAGTGTACAGGGCCGGGAAGCTTTCTTT. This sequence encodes CAWSVQGREAFF.

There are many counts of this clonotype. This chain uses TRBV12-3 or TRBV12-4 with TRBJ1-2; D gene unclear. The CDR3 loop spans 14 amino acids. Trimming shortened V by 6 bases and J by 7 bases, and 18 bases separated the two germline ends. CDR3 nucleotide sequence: TGTGCCAGCAGCTACTCAACGGTCCCTTCTGGCTACACCTTC. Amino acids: CASSYSTVPSGYTF.

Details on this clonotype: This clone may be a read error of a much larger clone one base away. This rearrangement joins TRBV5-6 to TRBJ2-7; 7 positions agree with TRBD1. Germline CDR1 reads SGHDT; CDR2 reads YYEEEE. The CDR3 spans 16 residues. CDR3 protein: CTSSRKTGTEYYEQYF. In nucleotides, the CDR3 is TGTACCAGCAGCCGTAAGACCGGGACAGAGTACTACGAGCAGTACTTC.

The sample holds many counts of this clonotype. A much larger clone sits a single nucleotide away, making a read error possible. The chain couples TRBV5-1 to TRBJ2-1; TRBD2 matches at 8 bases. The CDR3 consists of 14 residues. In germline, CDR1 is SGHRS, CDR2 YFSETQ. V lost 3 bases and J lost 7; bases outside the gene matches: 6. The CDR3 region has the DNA TGCGCCAGCAGCTGGGAGCGCGGGGGGAATGAGCAGTTCTTC. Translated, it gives CASSWERGGNEQFF.

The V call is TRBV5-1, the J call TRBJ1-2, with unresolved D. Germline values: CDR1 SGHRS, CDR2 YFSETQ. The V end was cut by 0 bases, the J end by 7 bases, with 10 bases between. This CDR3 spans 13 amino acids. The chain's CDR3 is CASSLDSPGGYTF. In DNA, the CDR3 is TGCGCCAGCAGCTTGGACAGCCCCGGTGGCTACACCTTC.